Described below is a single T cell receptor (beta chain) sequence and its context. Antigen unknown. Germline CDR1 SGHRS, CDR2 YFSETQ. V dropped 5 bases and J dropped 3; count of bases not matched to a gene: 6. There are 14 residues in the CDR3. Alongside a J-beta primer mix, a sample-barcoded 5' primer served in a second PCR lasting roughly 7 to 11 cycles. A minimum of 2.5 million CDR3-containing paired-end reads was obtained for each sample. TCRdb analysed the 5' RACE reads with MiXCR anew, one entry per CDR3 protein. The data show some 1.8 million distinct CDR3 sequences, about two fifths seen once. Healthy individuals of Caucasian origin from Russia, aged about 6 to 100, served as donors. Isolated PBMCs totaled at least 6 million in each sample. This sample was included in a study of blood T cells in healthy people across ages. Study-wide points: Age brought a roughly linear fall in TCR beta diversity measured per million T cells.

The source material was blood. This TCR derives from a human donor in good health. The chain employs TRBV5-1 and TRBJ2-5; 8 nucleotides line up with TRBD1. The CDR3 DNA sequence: TGCGCCAGCAGGCAGGGGGCATTGGAAGAGACCCAGTACTTC. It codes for CASRQGALEETQYF.